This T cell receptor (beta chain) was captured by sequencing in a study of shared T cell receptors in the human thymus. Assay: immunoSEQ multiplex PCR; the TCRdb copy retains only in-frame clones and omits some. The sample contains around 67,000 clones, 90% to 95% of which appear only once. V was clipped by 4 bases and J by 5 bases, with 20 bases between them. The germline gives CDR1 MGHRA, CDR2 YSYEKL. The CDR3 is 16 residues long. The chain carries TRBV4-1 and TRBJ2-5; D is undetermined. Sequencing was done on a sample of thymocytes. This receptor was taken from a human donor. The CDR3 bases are TGCGCCAGCAGCCCGCGCCCACACGTATTGGCGGAGACCCAGTACTTC. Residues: CASSPRPHVLAETQYF.